These 6 T cell receptor beta chains were sequenced from one sample in a study of shared clonotypes between healthy human individuals. Using immunoSEQ multiplex PCR, the repertoire was profiled, and TCRdb retains in-frame clones only, with some absent. The sample lists approximately 2.5 million clones; around nine tenths were seen once. The sequenced sample was naive CD4+ T cells sorted from blood. The subset is: CD45RA+ positively selected. Receptors were obtained from a man younger than 35 in good health.

This clone was counted a few times. This sequence joins TRBV5-1 and TRBJ1-1; D ambiguous. The ends were cut back, 6 bases at V and 4 bases at J, with 10 bases in the middle. Germline loops: CDR1 SGHRS, CDR2 YFSETQ. The CDR3 is made up of 12 amino acids. CDR3: CASKREGTEAFF. The CDR3 DNA is TGCGCCAGCAAGCGGGAGGGCACTGAAGCTTTCTTT.

The rearrangement links TRBV27 to TRBJ2-5, with D tentatively TRBD1 (6 bases). The CDR3 extends over 17 amino acids. CDR1 is MNHEY and CDR2 is SMNVEV in the germline V gene (reference sequence). Trimming pared 0 bases from V and 5 bases from J, leaving 19 bases between. As DNA, the CDR3 is TGTGCCAGCAGTTTATCAATCTGGCCAGACAGGAGGGAGACCCAGTACTTC. Its protein is CASSLSIWPDRRETQYF.

V is TRBV28 and J is TRBJ1-5, with 7 bases identical to TRBD1. Germline V lookup: CDR1 MDHEN, CDR2 SYDVKM. Trimming at V came to 5 bases and at J to 7 bases, leaving 11 bases not matched to a gene. CDR3 length equals 15 residues. In DNA form, the CDR3 reads TGTGCCAGCAGTCCCCAGGGGGGGCTTAGGCAGCCCCAGCATTTT. Its protein product is CASSPQGGLRQPQHF.

The table lists this clone with a few counts. J is TRBJ1-4 and V is TRBV28; D gene uncertain. Trimming cost V 5 bases and J 8 bases, with 9 bases left between them. Germline loops: CDR1 MDHEN, CDR2 SYDVKM. The CDR3 has 12 amino acids. CDR3 coding DNA: TGTGCCAGCAGTCCGGTGCTGGAAAAACTGTTTTTT. Translation gives CASSPVLEKLFF.

V usage is TRBV18 and J usage is TRBJ2-2; the D gene is possibly TRBD1 (6 bases). CDR1 and CDR2 (germline): KGHSH, LQKENI. The CDR3 covers 13 residues. V lost 9 bases and J 2 bases, leaving 10 bases between the germline ends. CDR3 coding DNA: TGTGCCAGTGAGACAGGCAACACCGGGGAGCTGTTTTTT. It translates to CASETGNTGELFF.

V and J are TRBV6-5 and TRBJ1-2; a weak D match, TRBD1 (5 bases). With 4 bases removed from V and 7 bases from J, the gap between germline ends came to 10 bases. Germline V gene data show CDR1 as MNHEY and CDR2 as SVGAGI. The CDR3 totals 12 residues. CDR3 coding DNA: TGTGCCAGCAGTTCCCAAACAGGTGGCTACACCTTC. Translated, it gives CASSSQTGGYTF.